A single sample is the source of the 20 T cell receptor beta chains below, sequenced in a study of T cell clonality in common variable immunodeficiency. Generated by immunoSEQ multiplex PCR, the TCRdb table keeps only in-frame clones and is missing some. This sample carries about 34,000 clones, none of them present only once. Sequencing input: peripheral blood mononuclear cells. Every receptor here comes from a person aged 18-70 years in good health.

The sample holds many counts of this clone. The CDR3 end falls 3 residues outside the read, so it is completed with the germline J gene. The rearrangement links TRBV6-2 or TRBV6-3 to TRBJ1-2, with a tentative D call TRBD1 (5 bases). This CDR3 has 13 residues. The germline gives CDR1 MNHEY, CDR2 SVGEGT. Partial CDR3 DNA: TGTGCCAGCAGTTACGGGGCCCAACGAGGC. This translates into CASSYGAQRG. The whole CDR3 is CASSYGAQRGYTF.

This clone was recorded many times. Read coverage stops 3 residues before the CDR3 terminus; the germline J gene supplies the remainder. The V and J genes are TRBV11-2 and TRBJ1-2; D possibly corresponds to TRBD1 (6 bases). V lost 3 bases and J lost 6, with 14 bases in between. The germline gives CDR1 SGHAT, CDR2 FQNNGV. The CDR3 length is 14 residues. The CDR3 protein is CASSLAGTSHGYTF. The DNA read from the CDR3 is TGTGCCAGCAGCTTGGCCGGGACAAGTCATGGC.

This clone was recorded at least ten times. The read halts 3 residues ahead of the CDR3 end, with the missing end drawn from the germline J gene. The chain couples TRBV5-1 to TRBJ2-1; 9 nucleotides agree with TRBD1. The germline V gene has CDR1 SGHRS and CDR2 YFSETQ. After removal of 4 bases from V and 0 bases from J, the junction contained 5 bases not matched to a gene. The CDR3 contains 16 residues. The part of the CDR3 DNA that was read is TGCGCCAGCAGCGTTACAGGGGGCATCTCCTACAATGAG. Translation gives CASSVTGGISYNE. The CDR3 in full is CASSVTGGISYNEQFF.

This clone was observed at least ten times. From the germline J gene comes the end of the CDR3, since the read stops 3 residues before it. V is TRBV7-9 and J is TRBJ1-5; D not certain. V was shortened by 3 bases and J by 5 bases, with 14 bases between the two germline ends. This CDR3 spans 15 amino acids. The germline gives CDR1 SEHNR, CDR2 FQNEAQ (reference sequence). The CDR3 reads CASSLTDSGDQPQHF. The covered CDR3 bases are TGTGCCAGCAGCTTGACGGATTCCGGGGATCAGCCC.

This clone has a count of ten or more. The read halts 3 residues ahead of the CDR3 end, with the missing end drawn from the germline J gene. The chain joins TRBV20-1 to TRBJ1-1; no clear D gene. The CDR3 totals 12 residues. V was pared by 5 bases and J by 5 bases, with 12 bases between. CDR1 DFQATT and CDR2 SNEGSKA come from the germline V gene (reference sequence). The sequenced part of the CDR3 DNA is TGCAGTGCTTACGGGGTGAGGACTGAA. This codes for CSAYGVRTE. From start to end, the CDR3 is CSAYGVRTEAFF.

The sample holds many counts of this clone. The read terminates 3 residues before the CDR3 end, so the remaining end is supplied by the germline J gene. The chain uses TRBV7-9 and TRBJ1-1, with D maybe TRBD1 (5 bases). Deletions cut 5 bases from V and 4 bases from J, with 14 bases between. CDR3 length: 14 residues. The germline gives CDR1 SEHNR, CDR2 FQNEAQ (reference sequence). CDR3 region: CASSAQEASTEAFF. CDR3 bases read: TGTGCCAGCAGCGCACAGGAGGCGAGCACTGAA.

This clone has at least ten counts. The read terminates 3 residues ahead of where the CDR3 ends, so the germline J gene completes it. The gene calls are TRBV2 and TRBJ2-1; 11 bases align to TRBD2. The V and J ends lost 6 bases and 3 bases, in that order; junction bases with no gene match: 4. CDR3 length equals 15 residues. CDR1 and CDR2 (germline): SNHLY, FYNNEI. The CDR3 DNA, read in part, is TGTGCCAGCAGAGCCGGGACTAGCGGCTACAATGAG. It codes for CASRAGTSGYNE. The CDR3 as a whole reads CASRAGTSGYNEQFF. Full variable domain (missing parts from reference TRBV2 and TRBJ2-1): EPEVTQTPSHQVTQMGQEVILRCVPISNHLYFYWYRQILGQKVEFLVSFYNNEISEKSEIFDDQFSVERPDGSNFTLKIRSTKLEDSAMYFCASRAGTSGYNEQFFGPGTRLTVL.

This clone was counted many times. The read is 3 residues too short to cover the CDR3 end, so that end is filled in from the germline J gene. The gene calls are TRBV20-1 and TRBJ2-1; 7 bases align to TRBD1. Germline loops: CDR1 DFQATT, CDR2 SNEGSKA (reference sequence). The length of the CDR3 is 12 residues. The J segment lost 3 bases and the V segment lost 5 bases, leaving 1 base of the junction unmatched. This chain's CDR3 is CSAGDSYNEQFF. CDR3 bases read: TGCAGTGCTGGGGACAGCTACAATGAG.

This clone showed up many times. One end of the junction varies from germline; a read error may be responsible. The read halts 3 residues ahead of the CDR3 end, with the missing end drawn from the germline J gene. The genes are TRBV7-7 and TRBJ2-5; TRBD2 aligns across 12 bases. The CDR3 is made up of 16 amino acids. Germline CDR1 SSHAT, CDR2 FNYEAQ (reference sequence). The sequenced part of the CDR3 DNA is TGTGCTAGCAGCTTGGGGACTAGCGGGCCTCAAGAGACC. As protein: CASSLGTSGPQET. The entire CDR3 protein reads CASSLGTSGPQETQYF.

This clone was detected ten times or more. The CDR3 goes on 3 residues after the read ends, and that part is filled in from the germline J gene. This chain connects TRBV20-1 to TRBJ2-5; TRBD2 agrees at 11 bases. Looked up from germline, CDR1 is DFQATT and CDR2 is SNEGSKA (reference sequence). The J segment lost 5 bases and the V segment lost 1 base, leaving 9 bases of the junction unmatched. The CDR3 loop spans 16 amino acids. CDR3 amino acids: CSARGASGGPRETQYF. Partial CDR3 DNA: TGCAGTGCTAGAGGAGCTAGCGGGGGGCCCAGGGAGACC.

This clone was found a few times. The read is 3 residues too short to cover the CDR3 end, so that end is filled in from the germline J gene. The gene calls are TRBV18 and TRBJ1-6; TRBD1 matches 8 bases. Germline assignment: CDR1 KGHSH and CDR2 LQKENI. This CDR3 has 15 residues. The V gene end was trimmed by 3 bases and the J gene end by 9 bases; junction bases not matched to a gene: 7. Here the CDR3 reads CASSPPGTGGSPLHF. The DNA read from the CDR3 is TGTGCCAGCTCACCCCCCGGGACAGGTGGTTCACCC.

This clone came up many times. The read ends 3 residues early relative to the CDR3; the germline J gene fills the gap. J is TRBJ1-3 and V is TRBV9; D unclear. Per germline, CDR1 SGDLS and CDR2 YYNGEE. The V end lost 0 bases, the J end lost 0 bases, and 10 bases lay between the germline ends. CDR3 length: 16 residues. The CDR3 here is CASSVATAGSGNTIYF. The CDR3 DNA, read in part, is TGTGCCAGCAGCGTAGCTACAGCAGGCTCTGGAAACACC.

This clone was recorded at least ten times. The read is 3 residues too short to cover the CDR3 end, so that end is filled in from the germline J gene. The chain couples TRBV19 to TRBJ2-2; TRBD1 agrees at 10 bases. With V trimmed by 1 base and J by 4 bases, 6 bases remained unmatched. This CDR3 comprises 17 residues. Germline V gene sequence: CDR1 LNHDA, CDR2 SQIVND (reference sequence). The CDR3 region is CASSIAGQGPGTGELFF. CDR3 DNA, as far as it was read: TGTGCCAGTAGTATAGCGGGACAGGGGCCTGGCACCGGGGAG. The full variable domain, rest sourced from reference TRBV19 and TRBJ2-2, is DGGITQSPKYLFRKEGQNVTLSCEQNLNHDAMYWYRQDPGQGLRLIYYSQIVNDFQKGDIAEGYSVSREKKESFPLTVTSAQKNPTAFYLCASSIAGQGPGTGELFFGEGSRLTVL.

This clone was found many times. The CDR3 is cut off 3 residues early in the read; its end comes from the germline J gene. This sequence joins TRBV6-2 or TRBV6-3 and TRBJ1-1; D not certain. The CDR3 has 11 amino acids. V dropped 2 bases and J dropped 7 bases, with 5 bases sitting between them. Germline loops: CDR1 MNHEY, CDR2 SVGEGT. This CDR3 reads CASSYPSEAFF. CDR3 bases read: TGTGCCAGCAGTTACCCCAGTGAA.

This clone was counted many times. The CDR3 end falls 3 residues outside the read, so it is completed with the germline J gene. The chain employs TRBV5-6 and TRBJ1-2; D is unresolved. The CDR3 runs to 13 residues. The germline gives CDR1 SGHDT, CDR2 YYEEEE. V was shortened by 0 bases and J by 6 bases, with 9 bases between the two germline ends. CDR3 DNA (partial): TGTGCCAGCAGCTTGGGCAGGAACGATGGC. It translates to CASSLGRNDG. The whole CDR3 reads CASSLGRNDGYTF.

This clone has at least ten counts. The CDR3 end falls 3 residues outside the read, so it is completed with the germline J gene. The chain is built from TRBV20-1 and TRBJ2-3, with 11 nucleotides matching TRBD2. CDR3 length equals 17 residues. With 3 bases clipped from V and 0 bases from J, the junction kept 8 bases outside the gene matches. CDR1 and CDR2 (germline): DFQATT, SNEGSKA (reference sequence). The sequenced part of the CDR3 DNA is TGCAGTGCTAGCTCACTAGCGGGGGCCTCTAGCACAGATACG. It encodes CSASSLAGASSTDT. The full CDR3 protein is CSASSLAGASSTDTQYF.

This clone showed up many times. The observed sequence ends 3 residues before the CDR3 terminus, with the missing tail filled in from the germline J gene. The chain links TRBV20-1 to TRBJ2-3; TRBD1 aligns across 9 bases. Losses at the gene ends were 1 base for V and 4 bases for J; bases not matched to a gene: 6. CDR3 length: 15 residues. CDR1 DFQATT and CDR2 SNEGSKA come from the germline V gene (reference sequence). The CDR3 here is CSARAFGTGSDTQYF. Incomplete CDR3 DNA: TGCAGTGCTAGAGCCTTTGGGACAGGGTCAGATACG.

This clone came up many times. Read data end 3 residues before the CDR3 end; the end is taken from the germline J gene. This chain joins TRBV6-1 and TRBJ2-1; TRBD2 agrees at 15 bases. The CDR3 contains 16 residues. Germline CDR1 MNHNS, CDR2 SASEGT. V shed 2 bases, J shed 8 bases, and the junction held 4 bases outside the gene matches. The CDR3 sequence is CASSEWTSGGADEQFF. Partial CDR3 DNA: TGTGCCAGCAGTGAATGGACTAGCGGGGGGGCCGATGAG.

This clone is categorized as medium-sized. The DNA ends 3 residues before the CDR3 does, and the rest of the CDR3 is filled in from the germline J gene. This chain links TRBV20-1 with TRBJ2-3; D might be TRBD1 (5 bases). CDR1 is DFQATT and CDR2 is SNEGSKA in the germline V gene (reference sequence). CDR3 length equals 13 residues. V lost 5 bases and J 4 bases, leaving 13 bases between the germline ends. CDR3: CSAPRSGSDTQYF. CDR3 DNA, as far as it was read: TGCAGTGCTCCCCGTTCAGGGTCAGATACG.

This clone counts as medium-sized (0.01 to 0.1%). The read ends 3 residues before the CDR3 terminus; that terminus is restored from the germline J gene. V gene TRBV6-2 or TRBV6-3 combines with J gene TRBJ2-3, with 7 bases that match TRBD2. Germline loops: CDR1 MNHEY, CDR2 SVGEGT. Losses at the gene ends were 5 bases for V and 2 bases for J; bases not matched to a gene: 1. The CDR3 spans 13 residues. Here the CDR3 reads CASSSGDTDTQYF. CDR3 bases read: TGTGCCAGCAGTAGCGGGGACACAGATACG.